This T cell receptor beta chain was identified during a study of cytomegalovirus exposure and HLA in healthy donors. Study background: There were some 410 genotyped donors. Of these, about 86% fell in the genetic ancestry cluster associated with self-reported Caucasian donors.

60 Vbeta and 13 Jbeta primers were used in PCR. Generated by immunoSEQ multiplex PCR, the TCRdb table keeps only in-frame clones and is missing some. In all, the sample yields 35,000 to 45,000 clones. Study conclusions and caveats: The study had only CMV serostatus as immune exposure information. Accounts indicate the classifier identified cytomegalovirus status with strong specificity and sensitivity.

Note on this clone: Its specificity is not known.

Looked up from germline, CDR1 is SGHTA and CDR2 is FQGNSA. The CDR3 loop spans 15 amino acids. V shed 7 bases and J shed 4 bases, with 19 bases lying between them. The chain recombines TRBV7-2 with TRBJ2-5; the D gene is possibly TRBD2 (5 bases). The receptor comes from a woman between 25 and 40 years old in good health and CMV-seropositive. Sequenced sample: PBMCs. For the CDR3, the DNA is TGTGCCAGCACCGTGAACCTAGCCTTTGGAGAGACCCAGTACTTC. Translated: CASTVNLAFGETQYF.